These 25 T cell receptor beta chains share one sample of origin, sequenced in a study of cytomegalovirus exposure and HLA in healthy donors. PCR used 60 Vbeta primers and 13 Jbeta primers. Repertoires were generated with immunoSEQ multiplex PCR, while TCRdb's copy carries only in-frame clones and drops some. Of 95,000 to 100,000 clones in the sample, about 80% were seen once. The material sequenced was PBMCs. These receptors originate from a man aged 35 to 55 in good health and CMV-seronegative.

About this clone: Different DNA sequences within this sample yield the same CDR3. As DNA, the CDR3 is TGTGCCTGGAGTGTAACAGCGAACACTGAAGCTTTCTTT. Translation gives CAWSVTANTEAFF. J is TRBJ1-1 and V is TRBV30; D is uncertain. The CDR3 has 13 residues. Germline V CDR1 and CDR2: GTSNPN, SVGIG (reference sequence). Trimming stripped 0 bases from V and 1 base from J, with 6 bases between.

This chain links TRBV9 with TRBJ2-5; 9 bases map to TRBD1. The V gene's germline CDR1 is SGDLS and CDR2 YYNGEE. CDR3 size: 15 residues. Losses at the gene ends were 4 bases for V and 9 bases for J; bases not matched to a gene: 13. The CDR3 loop reads CASSPQGAAAEAQYF. CDR3 coding DNA: TGTGCCAGCAGCCCACAGGGGGCGGCTGCGGAGGCCCAGTACTTC.

For the CDR3, the DNA is TGTGCCTGGAGTGTTTTGGGGGGTGGCAATCAGCCCCAGCATTTT. Its protein is CAWSVLGGGNQPQHF. This sequence joins TRBV30 and TRBJ1-5; D perhaps matches TRBD1 (5 bases). The ends were cut back, 0 bases at V and 2 bases at J, with 11 bases in the middle. This CDR3 contains 15 residues. The germline gives CDR1 GTSNPN, CDR2 SVGIG (reference sequence).

The V and J genes are TRBV9 and TRBJ2-7; perhaps TRBD2 as D (5 bases). Germline V CDR1 and CDR2: SGDLS, YYNGEE. The CDR3 loop spans 13 amino acids. The V gene lost 0 bases and the J gene lost 4 bases, with 8 bases spanning the gap. The CDR3 coding sequence is TGTGCCAGCAGCGTAGAAGAGGGTTACGAGCAGTACTTC. Residues: CASSVEEGYEQYF.

The V gene is TRBV27, the J gene TRBJ1-2, with 8 bases fitting TRBD1. Germline values: CDR1 MNHEY, CDR2 SMNVEV (reference sequence). The J segment lost 4 bases and the V segment lost 5 bases, leaving 15 bases of the junction unmatched. The CDR3 covers 17 residues. In DNA form, the CDR3 reads TGTGCCAGCAGTCCTCAGGGGGCGATCTCCGTCGGCTATGGCTACACCTTC. Its translation: CASSPQGAISVGYGYTF.

This clone was counted between two and nine times. The rearrangement links TRBV11-3 to TRBJ2-7, with 8 bases identical to TRBD2. Germline assignment: CDR1 SGHNT and CDR2 YENEEA. J was trimmed by 1 base and V by 3 bases; bases with no gene match: 5. The CDR3 runs 15 residues. CDR3 sequence: CASSFGGRPSYEQYF. CDR3 nucleotides: TGTGCCAGCAGCTTTGGCGGGAGGCCTTCCTACGAGCAGTACTTC. Looking up the rest from reference TRBV11-3 and TRBJ2-7 gives the full variable domain: EAGVVQSPRYKIIEKKQPVAFWCNPISGHNTLYWYLQNLGQGPELLIRYENEEAVDDSQLPKDRFSAERLKGVDSTLKIQPAELGDSAVYLCASSFGGRPSYEQYFGPGTRLTVT.

This chain joins TRBV6-5 and TRBJ2-5, with TRBD1 matching 8 bases. The CDR3 totals 14 residues. J was trimmed by 2 bases and V by 6 bases; bases with no gene match: 5. Germline-derived CDR1 and CDR2 are MNHEY and SVGAGI. The CDR3 sequence is CASSFNRGQETQYF. CDR3 in DNA: TGTGCCAGCAGCTTTAACAGGGGGCAAGAGACCCAGTACTTC.

A few counts support this clone. This chain joins TRBV18 and TRBJ2-3; D remains unclear. CDR3 length: 14 residues. V gave up 0 bases and J gave up 0 bases, with 4 bases separating them. In germline, CDR1 is KGHSH, CDR2 LQKENI. CDR3 in DNA: TGTGCCAGCTCACCACCCCGGAGCACAGATACGCAGTATTTT. Translated, it gives CASSPPRSTDTQYF.

J is TRBJ2-6 and V is TRBV5-1; 7 bases are shared with TRBD1. The ends lost 0 bases at V and 0 bases at J; junction bases unmatched: 3. Germline CDR1 and CDR2: SGHRS and YFSETQ. The CDR3 loop spans 17 amino acids. In nucleotides, the CDR3 is TGCGCCAGCAGCTTGGATCCAGGGGGCTCTGGGGCCAACGTCCTGACTTTC. Its translation is CASSLDPGGSGANVLTF.

The rearrangement joins TRBV19 to TRBJ1-2, with D possibly TRBD1 on 5 matching bases. From germline, CDR1 is LNHDA and CDR2 SQIVND (reference sequence). Trimming took 4 bases from V and 2 from J, leaving 14 bases between them. This CDR3 contains 15 residues. The CDR3 DNA follows: TGTGCCAGTAGTACCTACCTTCGGGGGAACTATGGCTACACCTTC. Protein: CASSTYLRGNYGYTF.

The rearrangement links TRBV7-3 to TRBJ2-3; tentative D call: TRBD1 (5 bases). Germline V gives CDR1 SGHTA, CDR2 FQGTGA. V lost 5 bases and J 0 bases, leaving 9 bases between the germline ends. The CDR3 loop spans 14 amino acids. The CDR3 bases are TGTGCCAGCAGCCTCGGACACAGCACAGATACGCAGTATTTT. Its protein is CASSLGHSTDTQYF.

This chain uses TRBV4-1 with TRBJ1-2; 10 nucleotides align to TRBD1. The CDR3 has 18 amino acids. With 0 bases clipped from V and 1 base from J, the junction kept 8 bases outside the gene matches. CDR1 is MGHRA, CDR2 YSYEKL, per germline. In nucleotides, the CDR3 is TGCGCCAGCAGCCAAGATGGGTTCCGGGACAGGGGTAACTATGGCTACACCTTC. This gives the protein CASSQDGFRDRGNYGYTF.

The genes are TRBV4-1 and TRBJ2-4; weak D call: TRBD2 (6 bases). The CDR3 has 14 residues. V lost 5 bases, J lost 3 bases, and 11 bases lay in between. Germline lookup yields CDR1 MGHRA and CDR2 YSYEKL. This chain's CDR3 is CASSGEVVKNIQYF. Written as DNA, the CDR3 is TGCGCCAGCAGCGGGGAGGTAGTCAAAAACATTCAGTACTTC.

The chain employs TRBV27 and TRBJ1-1, with a weak D call TRBD1 (6 bases). The CDR3 contains 13 residues. The V end lost 6 bases, the J end lost 7 bases, and 15 bases lay between the germline ends. CDR1 is MNHEY, CDR2 SMNVEV, per germline (reference sequence). CDR3 in amino acids: CASRKTGFGEAFF. The CDR3 nucleotides read TGTGCCAGCAGGAAAACAGGGTTTGGTGAAGCTTTCTTT.

This clone appeared once. The V and J genes are TRBV4-3 and TRBJ1-4, with unresolved D. Per germline, CDR1 LGHNA and CDR2 YSLEER. The CDR3 length is 14 residues. Trimming removed 1 base from V and 7 bases from J, with 10 bases in between. The chain's CDR3 is CASSQASSGEKLFF. The DNA of the CDR3 is TGCGCCAGCAGCCAAGCGTCATCCGGTGAAAAACTGTTTTTT.

The gene calls are TRBV11-3 and TRBJ2-2; D remains ambiguous. Trimming removed 1 base from V and 5 bases from J, with 5 bases in between. There are 13 residues in the CDR3. From germline, CDR1 is SGHNT and CDR2 YENEEA. The CDR3, as DNA: TGTGCCAGCAGCTTAGGTATTACCGGGGAGCTGTTTTTT. As protein: CASSLGITGELFF.

This chain links TRBV11-2 with TRBJ2-7, with 7 bases identical to TRBD2. Germline CDR1 SGHAT, CDR2 FQNNGV. J was trimmed by 3 bases and V by 5 bases; bases with no gene match: 19. The CDR3 contains 18 residues. The CDR3 bases are TGTGCCAGCAGCGGGCGGACTAGAGATAGCAGGGAATTCTACGAGCAGTACTTC. This sequence encodes CASSGRTRDSREFYEQYF.

This clone was seen just once. The chain has TRBV6-5 and TRBJ2-1, with 10 bases fitting TRBD2. Germline CDR1 is MNHEY and CDR2 is SVGAGI. This CDR3 is built from 15 residues. V was pared by 2 bases and J by 10 bases, with 8 bases of the junction left unmatched. CDR3 bases: TGTGCCAGCAGTTACAGAAAGCGGGGGGGCGGGGAGCAGTTCTTC. It is translated as CASSYRKRGGGEQFF.

The genes are TRBV4-3 and TRBJ2-3; 14 positions match TRBD2. V gave up 4 bases and J gave up 5 bases; unmatched junction bases: 11. Germline V gene data show CDR1 as LGHNA and CDR2 as YSLEER. There are 18 residues in the CDR3. CDR3 bases: TGCGCCAGCAGCCTCGGGGCGGGACTAGCGGGGGAGGAAGATACGCAGTATTTT. Amino acid sequence: CASSLGAGLAGEEDTQYF.

This chain connects TRBV4-3 to TRBJ2-1; D may be TRBD2 (5 bases). This CDR3 is built from 13 residues. Trimming removed 1 base at V and 9 bases at J, with 10 bases between. Germline V CDR1 and CDR2: LGHNA, YSLEER. CDR3 residues: CASSQARAVEQFF. CDR3 DNA: TGCGCCAGCAGCCAAGCGCGGGCGGTTGAGCAGTTCTTC.

The chain carries TRBV5-1 and TRBJ2-7; TRBD1 aligns across 7 bases. The CDR3 runs 14 residues. The V gene end was trimmed by 0 bases and the J gene end by 4 bases; junction bases not matched to a gene: 4. In germline, CDR1 is SGHRS, CDR2 YFSETQ. CDR3 in amino acids: CASSLGGQLYEQYF. The CDR3 region has the DNA TGCGCCAGCAGCTTGGGGGGACAGTTGTACGAGCAGTACTTC.

The DNA for the CDR3 is TGTGCCACCAGCAGAGCAGGGACAGCCCGCAATCAGCCCCAGCATTTT. Its protein product is CATSRAGTARNQPQHF. The chain combines TRBV15 with TRBJ1-5, with 7 bases lining up with TRBD1. V shed 1 base and J 2 bases; nucleotides not matched to a gene: 5. The length of the CDR3 is 16 residues. The V gene's germline CDR1 is LNHNV and CDR2 YYDKDF (reference sequence).

The chain carries TRBV28 and TRBJ1-4; D unresolved. The germline gives CDR1 MDHEN, CDR2 SYDVKM. Trimming took off 7 bases at V and 4 bases at J, with 10 bases between the two ends. The CDR3 loop spans 13 amino acids. The CDR3 bases are TGTGCCAGCACAGAACAGTATAATGAAAAACTGTTTTTT. Translating it yields CASTEQYNEKLFF.

This clone has just a few counts. This chain connects TRBV25-1 to TRBJ2-7; 9 nucleotides align to TRBD2. The germline CDR1 and CDR2 sequences are MGHDK and SYGVNS. The CDR3 contains 15 residues. The junction had 7 bases not matched to a gene; V was cut back by 5 bases and J by 2 bases. CDR3 coding DNA: TGTGCCAGCAGTCAATTAGCGGGGGAAACCTACGAGCAGTACTTC. Amino acid sequence: CASSQLAGETYEQYF.

This clone was observed a single time. The DNA for the CDR3 is TGTGCCACCAGACTAGCGGTGCCGAGAGAGACCCAGTACTTC. Translation gives CATRLAVPRETQYF. The chain couples TRBV28 to TRBJ2-5; 9 bases are a match to TRBD2. CDR3 length equals 14 residues. Germline trimming cut 10 bases from V and 4 bases from J; bases unmatched to any gene: 10. Germline V gives CDR1 MDHEN, CDR2 SYDVKM.